The rows below give T cell receptor beta chains drawn from one sample of a study of T-cell reconstitution after alpha-beta-depleted transplantation in children. TCRdb passed the PCR reads through MiXCR, listing each CDR3 protein once. The sample lists around 300,000 distinct CDR3 sequences; around 25% were seen once. This sample comprised PBMCs, mostly from graft donor cells, obtained 180 days after TCRalphabeta/CD19-depleted stem cell transplant. The receptors come from a male patient younger than 18 who had a stem cell transplant for acute lymphoblastic leukemia, so the T cells may come from the graft donor. The CDR3 runs from the conserved cysteine through the conserved F or W. Fields, in order: clone size, J gene, D gene, V gene, CDR3 DNA, CDR3 protein. D genes are given only for firm matches. Size is stated for part of the rows, as once, few or many counts, or as a class when the clone is expanded.

clone_size: few
j_call: TRBJ2-1
d_call: TRBD2
v_call: TRBV5-1
cdr3_nt: TGCGCCAGCAGCTGGACTAGCTATGAGCAGTTCTTC
cdr3_aa: CASSWTSYEQFF

clone_size: few
j_call: TRBJ1-6
d_call: -
v_call: TRBV5-1
cdr3_nt: TGCGCCAGCAGCTTGGACCGACAGTATAATTCACCCCTCCACTTT
cdr3_aa: CASSLDRQYNSPLHF

clone_size: few
j_call: TRBJ2-2
d_call: -
v_call: TRBV7-2
cdr3_nt: TGTGCCAGCAGCTTATCTGCGGTACCCGGGGAGCTGTTTTTT
cdr3_aa: CASSLSAVPGELFF

clone_size: -
j_call: TRBJ2-7
d_call: -
v_call: TRBV11-3
cdr3_nt: TGTGCCAGCAGCCCGCGGGGGCAGCAAGCCTACGAGCAGTACTTC
cdr3_aa: CASSPRGQQAYEQYF

clone_size: -
j_call: TRBJ1-2
d_call: -
v_call: TRBV4-1
cdr3_nt: TGCGCCAGCAGCCAAGTTCGGAACCTCTACTATGGCTACACCTTC
cdr3_aa: CASSQVRNLYYGYTF

clone_size: few
j_call: TRBJ2-1
d_call: -
v_call: TRBV7-2
cdr3_nt: TGTGCCAGCAGCTTAGCGACTTCGCTGGGTGAGCAGTTCTTC
cdr3_aa: CASSLATSLGEQFF

clone_size: -
j_call: TRBJ2-1
d_call: TRBD2
v_call: TRBV29-1
cdr3_nt: TGCAGCGTTGAAGATCCGCGCACTAGCGAAATCTACAATGAGCAGTTCTTC
cdr3_aa: CSVEDPRTSEIYNEQFF

clone_size: few
j_call: TRBJ2-3
d_call: -
v_call: TRBV27
cdr3_nt: TGTGCCAGCAGGCGCACTAGAGTCGCAGATACGCAGTATTTT
cdr3_aa: CASRRTRVADTQYF

clone_size: -
j_call: TRBJ2-4
d_call: -
v_call: TRBV15
cdr3_nt: TGTGCCACCAGCAGAGATCAGGGGCAGAGCATTCAGTACTTC
cdr3_aa: CATSRDQGQSIQYF

clone_size: few
j_call: TRBJ2-3
d_call: -
v_call: TRBV10-2
cdr3_nt: TGCGCCAGCAGTGGGACAGGGAGGGGCACAGATACGCAGTATTTT
cdr3_aa: CASSGTGRGTDTQYF

clone_size: few
j_call: TRBJ1-4
d_call: -
v_call: TRBV3-1
cdr3_nt: TGTGCCAGCAGCGCCGGGCCAACGGAGGGGGATGAAAAACTGTTTTTT
cdr3_aa: CASSAGPTEGDEKLFF

clone_size: many
j_call: TRBJ1-2
d_call: TRBD1
v_call: TRBV7-2
cdr3_nt: TGTGCCAGCAGCTTACAGGGGGCTCCCAACTATGGCTACACCTTC
cdr3_aa: CASSLQGAPNYGYTF

clone_size: few
j_call: TRBJ2-5
d_call: -
v_call: TRBV29-1
cdr3_nt: TGCAGCTCGAGAGGGTATGGAACAGGCCGGAATCAAGAGACCCAGTACTTC
cdr3_aa: CSSRGYGTGRNQETQYF

clone_size: -
j_call: TRBJ2-5
d_call: -
v_call: TRBV20-1
cdr3_nt: TGCAGTGCTAGAGCCCGCGGGGCCCAGTACTTC
cdr3_aa: CSARARGAQYF

clone_size: -
j_call: TRBJ1-2
d_call: -
v_call: TRBV29-1
cdr3_nt: TGCAGCTCGGTCGACTCAGGGGCCCCCCCCACCTCGATCGATGGCTACACCTTC
cdr3_aa: CSSVDSGAPPTSIDGYTF

clone_size: few
j_call: TRBJ2-5
d_call: -
v_call: TRBV12-3/TRBV12-4
cdr3_nt: TGTGCCAGCAGTCCGGGATTGTACCAAGAGACCCAGTACTTC
cdr3_aa: CASSPGLYQETQYF

clone_size: few
j_call: TRBJ1-2
d_call: TRBD1
v_call: TRBV20-1
cdr3_nt: TGCAGTGCTAGAGTTCTACAGGGGGCTGGCTATGGCTACACCTTC
cdr3_aa: CSARVLQGAGYGYTF

clone_size: -
j_call: TRBJ1-2
d_call: -
v_call: TRBV7-3
cdr3_nt: TGTGCCAGCAGCTTAACGTACGCTGGGACCGCTACCGGCTATGGCGACACCTTC
cdr3_aa: CASSLTYAGTATGYGDTF

clone_size: -
j_call: TRBJ2-2
d_call: TRBD2
v_call: TRBV7-6
cdr3_nt: TGTGCCAGCAGCTTACCCTACCGGCTAGCGGGAGTAGGCGGGGAGCTGTTTTTT
cdr3_aa: CASSLPYRLAGVGGELFF

clone_size: -
j_call: TRBJ2-5
d_call: TRBD2
v_call: TRBV9
cdr3_nt: TGTGCCAGTTCCCGAGGGACTAGCGGTCGGAAGACCCAGTACTTC
cdr3_aa: CASSRGTSGRKTQYF

clone_size: -
j_call: TRBJ2-1
d_call: -
v_call: TRBV29-1
cdr3_nt: TGCAGCCCCGGGGGCGGGGGTGGGAATGAGCAGTTCTTC
cdr3_aa: CSPGGGGGNEQFF

clone_size: few
j_call: TRBJ2-2
d_call: TRBD2
v_call: TRBV3-1
cdr3_nt: TGTGCCAGCAGCCCGCCGACTAGCGGGAACACCGGGGAGCTGTTTTTT
cdr3_aa: CASSPPTSGNTGELFF

clone_size: -
j_call: TRBJ2-7
d_call: -
v_call: TRBV7-2
cdr3_nt: TGTGCCAGCAGCTTTATTTTCTACGAGCAGTACTTC
cdr3_aa: CASSFIFYEQYF

clone_size: few
j_call: TRBJ1-5
d_call: -
v_call: TRBV9
cdr3_nt: TGTGCCAGCAGCGTAGGGCAGGGCCCCCATCAGCCCCAGCATTTT
cdr3_aa: CASSVGQGPHQPQHF

clone_size: few
j_call: TRBJ2-5
d_call: -
v_call: TRBV7-2
cdr3_nt: TGTGCCAGCAGCCCGAGACCACAGGGGACTCAAGAGACCCAGTACTTC
cdr3_aa: CASSPRPQGTQETQYF

clone_size: -
j_call: TRBJ2-1
d_call: TRBD2
v_call: TRBV20-1
cdr3_nt: TGCAGTGCTAGAGATCCGCTAGCGGGAGTGTCCTCCTACAATGAGCAGTTCTTC
cdr3_aa: CSARDPLAGVSSYNEQFF

clone_size: -
j_call: TRBJ2-7
d_call: -
v_call: TRBV27
cdr3_nt: TGTGCCAGCAGTTTAGGTGGGAGTGGCTACGAGCAGTACTTC
cdr3_aa: CASSLGGSGYEQYF

clone_size: -
j_call: TRBJ2-3
d_call: TRBD2
v_call: TRBV5-8
cdr3_nt: TGTGCCAGCAGCTTGCACCGACTAGCGGGAAGCACAGATACGCAGTATTTT
cdr3_aa: CASSLHRLAGSTDTQYF

clone_size: few
j_call: TRBJ2-5
d_call: TRBD1
v_call: TRBV4-2
cdr3_nt: TGTGCCAGCAGCCAAGCAAGGGGGACAGGGGCTAAAGAGACCCAGTACTTC
cdr3_aa: CASSQARGTGAKETQYF

clone_size: -
j_call: TRBJ2-1
d_call: -
v_call: TRBV2
cdr3_nt: TGTGCCAGCAGTGAAGCGAGCAGGGCCCATGAGCAGTTCTTC
cdr3_aa: CASSEASRAHEQFF

clone_size: -
j_call: TRBJ2-5
d_call: -
v_call: TRBV4-1
cdr3_nt: TGCGCCAGCAGCCAAGATCTGGGCCTCGGGGAGACCCAGTACTTC
cdr3_aa: CASSQDLGLGETQYF

clone_size: few
j_call: TRBJ2-1
d_call: -
v_call: TRBV5-1
cdr3_nt: TGCGCCAGCAGCTTGCTGGGGACCTACAATGAGCAGTTCTTC
cdr3_aa: CASSLLGTYNEQFF

clone_size: -
j_call: TRBJ2-7
d_call: TRBD2
v_call: TRBV20-1
cdr3_nt: TGCAGTGCTCTGGGGACTAGCGGAACCTACGAGCAGTACTTC
cdr3_aa: CSALGTSGTYEQYF

clone_size: few
j_call: TRBJ1-2
d_call: -
v_call: TRBV12-3/TRBV12-4
cdr3_nt: TGTGCCAGCAGCAAACCACCCTCCGACTATGGCTACACCTTC
cdr3_aa: CASSKPPSDYGYTF

clone_size: few
j_call: TRBJ2-3
d_call: -
v_call: TRBV4-1
cdr3_nt: TGCGCCAGCAGCCACACAGCTTTTTCTAGCACAGATACGCAGTATTTT
cdr3_aa: CASSHTAFSSTDTQYF